Shown below are 10 T cell receptor beta chains from a single sample sequenced in a study of response to subunit inactivated influenza vaccine. MiXCR, applied by TCRdb to the RT-PCR reads, yields one record per CDR3 protein. The sample records 500,000 to 550,000 distinct CDR3 sequences, roughly 7.9% being singletons. Material: PBMCs from blood, obtained around 25 months after vaccination. These receptors were taken from a man between 50 and 69 years old who received an inactivated influenza vaccine.

V gene TRBV5-1 combines with J gene TRBJ2-1; 12 bases are shared with TRBD2. Germline CDR1 is SGHRS and CDR2 is YFSETQ. The CDR3 covers 13 residues. The V and J ends lost 4 bases and 9 bases, in that order; junction bases with no gene match: 2. The CDR3 reads CASSILAGGEQFF. For the CDR3, the DNA is TGCGCCAGCAGCATACTAGCGGGGGGTGAGCAGTTCTTC.

The rearrangement links TRBV12-3 or TRBV12-4 to TRBJ2-5; D is possibly TRBD1 or TRBD2 (5 bases each). The CDR3 is 14 amino acids. Trimming stripped 7 bases from V and 0 bases from J, with 12 bases between. The CDR3: CASTRPGHQETQYF. The DNA for the CDR3 is TGTGCCAGCACCCGACCGGGACACCAAGAGACCCAGTACTTC.

This clonotype has ten or more counts. The CDR3 sequence is CASSLRGYEQYF. CDR3 nucleotide sequence: TGTGCCAGCAGCCTAAGAGGATACGAGCAGTACTTC. The chain links TRBV28 to TRBJ2-7; unclear D gene. CDR1 and CDR2 (germline): MDHEN, SYDVKM. The CDR3 loop spans 12 amino acids. V lost 6 bases and J 4 bases, leaving 10 bases between the germline ends.

This clonotype was counted a few times. V and J are TRBV3-1 and TRBJ2-5, with 8 bases aligning to TRBD2. Germline values: CDR1 LGHDT, CDR2 YNNKEL (reference sequence). This CDR3 region has 14 residues. V was clipped by 7 bases and J by 5 bases; unmatched bases: 9. CDR3 sequence (DNA): TGTGCCAGCATCCAGGCGGGGGGATCCGAGACCCAGTACTTC. Encoded protein: CASIQAGGSETQYF.

This clonotype was counted ten times or more. The chain employs TRBV6-1 and TRBJ2-1, with D possibly being TRBD1 (6 bases). V lost 8 bases, J lost 1 base, and 9 bases lay in between. The CDR3 extends over 13 amino acids. The germline CDR1 and CDR2 sequences are MNHNS and SASEGT. The CDR3 is CASGGQSYNEQFF. The CDR3 coding sequence is TGTGCCAGCGGGGGCCAATCCTACAATGAGCAGTTCTTC.

In this sample, this clonotype turned up a few times. The chain joins TRBV12-3 or TRBV12-4 to TRBJ2-5, with unresolved D. With 1 base removed from V and 2 bases from J, the gap between germline ends came to 8 bases. The CDR3 totals 14 residues. The CDR3 region is CASSLVSPQETQYF. The CDR3 DNA reads TGTGCCAGCAGTTTAGTTTCCCCTCAAGAGACCCAGTACTTC.

This clonotype was seen a handful of times. The CDR3 DNA reads TGCAGTGCTAGAGATCAAGCGGGACCCTACGAGCAGTACTTC. It yields the protein CSARDQAGPYEQYF. The chain is built from TRBV20-1 and TRBJ2-7; 7 nucleotides line up with TRBD2. CDR1 and CDR2 (germline): DFQATT, SNEGSKA (reference sequence). The CDR3 has 14 residues. V was clipped by 0 bases and J by 2 bases; unmatched bases: 4.

A few counts support this clonotype. The chain joins TRBV28 to TRBJ2-7, with D possibly matching TRBD1 (5 bases). CDR1 and CDR2 from the germline V gene are MDHEN and SYDVKM. The CDR3 contains 13 residues. Trimming cost V 5 bases and J 3 bases, with 11 bases left between them. CDR3 DNA: TGTGCCAGCAGTCCCCCGACAGTCTACGAGCAGTACTTC. Translating gives CASSPPTVYEQYF.

The chain has TRBV11-2 and TRBJ2-1, with D maybe TRBD2 (6 bases). CDR3 length equals 14 residues. Trimming left V 1 base short and J 8 bases short, with 12 bases between. Germline V gene sequence: CDR1 SGHAT, CDR2 FQNNGV. The CDR3, as DNA: TGTGCCAGCAGCTTAGTCCCGGGAGCACATGAGCAGTTCTTC. Its translation: CASSLVPGAHEQFF.

This clonotype was recorded a few times. The chain uses TRBV5-1 and TRBJ1-5; maybe TRBD1 (5 bases). Per the germline V gene, CDR1 is SGHRS and CDR2 is YFSETQ. V dropped 0 bases and J dropped 9 bases, with 13 bases sitting between them. This CDR3 contains 14 residues. For the CDR3, the DNA is TGCGCCAGCAGCTTGGGGGCAGGGTTTGCGCCCCAGCATTTT. It translates to CASSLGAGFAPQHF.